Given below is one T cell receptor (beta chain) in context. The data are from a study of tumor-infiltrating lymphocytes in localized non-small cell lung cancer. Germline lookup yields CDR1 SGHVS and CDR2 FQNEAQ. The CDR3 is 15 residues long. Trimming stripped 3 bases from V and 0 bases from J, with 11 bases between. Assay: immunoSEQ multiplex PCR; the TCRdb copy retains only in-frame clones and omits some. This table has around 6,800 clones, over 60% appearing once. This chain links TRBV7-8 with TRBJ1-2, with a tentative D call TRBD1 (6 bases). Sequences were obtained from uninvolved lung tissue not adjacent to the tumor. This sequence originates from a human donor with non-small cell lung cancer. The CDR3 nucleotides are TGTGCCAGCAGCTTGTCGGGACAAGCTAACTATGGCTACACCTTC. As protein: CASSLSGQANYGYTF.